The 10 T cell receptor beta chains below all came from one sample that was sequenced in a study of T cells in Graves' hyperthyroidism and ophthalmopathy. Regions amplified from RNA transcripts were the TCR beta CDR3 regions. HTBI primers drove first-round RT-PCR of the TCR CDR3. In TCRdb, the multiplex PCR reads were re-called with MiXCR into one record per CDR3 protein. The profile shows 700,000 or so distinct CDR3 sequences, 15% to 20% of them singletons. The sample consisted of blood. The receptor source for this set is a man aged 18 to 35 with Graves' hyperthyroidism.

Ten or more counts support this clonotype. At one end the junction does not follow the germline gene, possibly because of a read error. The CDR3 nucleotides read TGTGCCGTCGGTATGGGCGACAGGGGGCCAGCCACAAATTTT. Translating it yields CAVGMGDRGPATNF. This chain links TRBV28 with TRBJ1-3; 10 nucleotides line up with TRBD1. The length of the CDR3 is 14 residues. Germline CDR1 MDHEN, CDR2 SYDVKM.

The chain combines TRBV14 with TRBJ2-7, with 10 nucleotides matching TRBD2. CDR1 is SGHDN and CDR2 is FVKESK in the germline V gene. This CDR3 contains 15 residues. V trimming: 1 base; J trimming: 5 bases; junction bases outside the gene matches: 5. DNA of the CDR3: TGTGCCAGCAGCCAAGTAGGGACTAGCGCGGACGAGCAGTACTTC. Residues: CASSQVGTSADEQYF.

This clonotype occurred many times. The chain recombines TRBV28 with TRBJ2-7; 7 bases are a match to TRBD1. This CDR3 region has 14 residues. V dropped 5 bases and J dropped 0; count of bases not matched to a gene: 4. From germline, CDR1 is MDHEN and CDR2 SYDVKM. The CDR3 coding sequence is TGTGCCAGCAGTGCGGACAGGAGCTCCTACGAGCAGTACTTC. This gives the protein CASSADRSSYEQYF. The entire variable domain, with the rest obtained from reference TRBV28 and TRBJ2-7, is as follows: DVKVTQSSRYLVKRTGEKVFLECVQDMDHENMFWYRQDPGLGLRLIYFSYDVKMKEKGDIPEGYSVSREKKERFSLILESASTNQTSMYLCASSADRSSYEQYFGPGTRLTVT.

The sample holds many counts of this clonotype. The chain combines TRBV10-3 with TRBJ2-1; maybe TRBD1 (6 bases). The CDR3 covers 15 residues. V lost 2 bases and J 7 bases, leaving 15 bases between the germline ends. Germline V gene sequence: CDR1 ENHRY, CDR2 SYGVKD. CDR3: CAISERVGTPNEQFF. The CDR3, as DNA: TGTGCCATCAGTGAGAGAGTGGGGACACCTAATGAGCAGTTCTTC.

This clonotype has more than one count but fewer than ten. The chain links TRBV2 to TRBJ1-1, with D possibly matching TRBD1 (6 bases). Germline CDR1 and CDR2: SNHLY and FYNNEI. The CDR3 is 14 amino acids. Trimming shortened V by 2 bases and J by 2 bases, and 9 bases separated the two germline ends. CDR3 bases: TGTGCCAGCAGTGAACAGGGGCCAAACACTGAAGCTTTCTTT. Encoded protein: CASSEQGPNTEAFF.

Only a few counts were recorded for this clonotype. The V and J genes are TRBV7-2 and TRBJ1-4; maybe TRBD1 (5 bases). Germline CDR1 reads SGHTA; CDR2 reads FQGNSA. V lost 5 bases and J lost 4, with 11 bases in between. The CDR3 spans 14 residues. The CDR3 loop is CASSPTAFNEKLFF. The DNA for the CDR3 is TGTGCCAGCAGCCCGACAGCTTTTAATGAAAAACTGTTTTTT.

This clonotype was found many times. The chain uses TRBV27 and TRBJ2-7, with 9 bases matching TRBD2. Germline V gene data show CDR1 as MNHEY and CDR2 as SMNVEV (reference sequence). The CDR3 runs to 15 residues. Trimming removed 5 bases from V and 1 base from J; junction bases left unmatched: 6. CDR3 sequence reads: CASSVNLAGSYEQYF. CDR3 DNA: TGTGCCAGCAGTGTGAATCTAGCGGGGTCCTACGAGCAGTACTTC.

This chain connects TRBV6-1 to TRBJ1-5; tentative D call: TRBD1 (6 bases). Deletions cut 7 bases from V and 8 bases from J, with 15 bases between. CDR1 and CDR2 (germline): MNHNS, SASEGT. The CDR3 contains 13 residues. The CDR3 region has the DNA TGTGCCAGCACTGCGACAGGCAGGGAGCCCCAGCATTTT. It is translated as CASTATGREPQHF.

The rearrangement links TRBV2 to TRBJ1-2; TRBD1 might be the D (5 bases). The CDR3 runs to 14 residues. With 6 bases removed from V and 8 bases from J, the gap between germline ends came to 19 bases. Germline V gives CDR1 SNHLY, CDR2 FYNNEI. The CDR3 DNA reads as TGTGCCAGCAGGGGTGACAGTTTCTTAGGGGGCTACACCTTC. Its protein is CASRGDSFLGGYTF. Full variable domain (missing parts from reference TRBV2 and TRBJ1-2): EPEVTQTPSHQVTQMGQEVILRCVPISNHLYFYWYRQILGQKVEFLVSFYNNEISEKSEIFDDQFSVERPDGSNFTLKIRSTKLEDSAMYFCASRGDSFLGGYTFGSGTRLTVV.

The chain joins TRBV6-1 to TRBJ1-1, with TRBD1 as a possible D gene (5 bases). The length of the CDR3 is 14 residues. CDR1 and CDR2 from the germline V gene are MNHNS and SASEGT. Trimming cost V 5 bases and J 1 base, with 11 bases left between them. DNA for the CDR3: TGTGCCAGCAGTAAGACCGGGACGAACACTGAAGCTTTCTTT. Amino acids: CASSKTGTNTEAFF.